The rows below give T cell receptor beta chains drawn from one sample of a study of T cells after posttransplantation cyclophosphamide. Profiled with immunoSEQ multiplex PCR; TCRdb holds only in-frame clones, not every one. The sample holds fewer than 45,000 clones; approximately 78% are singletons and the top ten take roughly 8.7%. The input for sequencing was CD4+ T cells sorted from blood, taken 1,700 to 2,000 days after a stem cell transplant with posttransplant cyclophosphamide. The receptors shown here come from a female patient aged 35-55 years who received an allogeneic stem cell transplant from a related donor, was CMV-positive, and had no GVHD. Some T cells may have come from the graft donor. Both conserved end residues are part of each CDR3. Fields, in order: V gene, D gene, CDR3 length, J gene, clone size, CDR3 DNA, CDR3 protein. A D gene is named only where the DNA matches it firmly. Clone size, where shown, is once, few, many, or a class for clones that have expanded.

V gene: TRBV5-1
D gene: -
CDR3 length: 16
J gene: TRBJ2-1
clone size: -
CDR3 DNA: TGCGCCAGCAGCTTAATGGGGATAGGGGAATACAATGAGCAGTTCTTC
CDR3 protein: CASSLMGIGEYNEQFF

V gene: TRBV5-1
D gene: -
CDR3 length: 13
J gene: TRBJ2-7
clone size: -
CDR3 DNA: TGCGCCAGCAGACCTACAGGGTCCTACGAGCAGTACTTC
CDR3 protein: CASRPTGSYEQYF

V gene: TRBV19
D gene: TRBD1
CDR3 length: 15
J gene: TRBJ1-4
clone size: once
CDR3 DNA: TGTGCCAGTAGTCCCCGGACAGGGGGCCAGGAAAAACTGTTTTTT
CDR3 protein: CASSPRTGGQEKLFF

V gene: TRBV6-5
D gene: TRBD2
CDR3 length: 15
J gene: TRBJ2-7
clone size: -
CDR3 DNA: TGTGCCAGCACCGACCCAGCTAGCGGTCTCTACGAGCAGTACTTC
CDR3 protein: CASTDPASGLYEQYF

V gene: TRBV19
D gene: -
CDR3 length: 13
J gene: TRBJ2-5
clone size: -
CDR3 DNA: TGTGCCAGTAGTGCAGATCACCAAGAGACCCAGTACTTC
CDR3 protein: CASSADHQETQYF

V gene: TRBV5-4
D gene: -
CDR3 length: 15
J gene: TRBJ2-1
clone size: -
CDR3 DNA: TGTGCCAGCAGCTTGGGAGCGCATACCTACAATGAGCAGTTCTTC
CDR3 protein: CASSLGAHTYNEQFF

V gene: TRBV28
D gene: TRBD1
CDR3 length: 14
J gene: TRBJ1-6
clone size: -
CDR3 DNA: TGTGCCAGCAGGGGACAGGGGTATAATTCACCCCTCCACTTT
CDR3 protein: CASRGQGYNSPLHF

V gene: TRBV5-1
D gene: -
CDR3 length: 12
J gene: TRBJ2-1
clone size: -
CDR3 DNA: TGCGCCAGCAGCTTGCTCCGTAATGAGCAGTTCTTC
CDR3 protein: CASSLLRNEQFF

V gene: TRBV19
D gene: -
CDR3 length: 15
J gene: TRBJ2-5
clone size: -
CDR3 DNA: TGTGCCAGTAGTATAGTTGCAGGGGATGGGGAGACCCAGTACTTC
CDR3 protein: CASSIVAGDGETQYF

V gene: TRBV19
D gene: TRBD1
CDR3 length: 15
J gene: TRBJ2-2
clone size: once
CDR3 DNA: TGTGCCAGTAGTAGGACAGGGTTCGGGGCCGGGGAGCTGTTTTTT
CDR3 protein: CASSRTGFGAGELFF

V gene: TRBV11-2
D gene: TRBD1
CDR3 length: 15
J gene: TRBJ1-1
clone size: -
CDR3 DNA: TGTGCCAGCAGCCCCCTGACAGGGGTTGGCACTGAAGCTTTCTTT
CDR3 protein: CASSPLTGVGTEAFF

V gene: TRBV28
D gene: TRBD2
CDR3 length: 14
J gene: TRBJ2-3
clone size: -
CDR3 DNA: TGTGCCAGCAGTCAAGCGGGGGGCCGGGATACGCAGTATTTT
CDR3 protein: CASSQAGGRDTQYF

V gene: TRBV9
D gene: -
CDR3 length: 14
J gene: TRBJ1-5
clone size: -
CDR3 DNA: TGTGCCAGCAGCGTAGGCCAGGCCGATCAGCCCCAGCATTTT
CDR3 protein: CASSVGQADQPQHF

V gene: TRBV5-4
D gene: -
CDR3 length: 17
J gene: TRBJ2-2
clone size: -
CDR3 DNA: TGTGCCAGCAGCCCTGATGGCAGGGGCGCCGATCCCGGGGAGCTGTTTTTT
CDR3 protein: CASSPDGRGADPGELFF

V gene: TRBV23-1
D gene: TRBD1
CDR3 length: 16
J gene: TRBJ2-7
clone size: once
CDR3 DNA: TGCGCCAGCAGTCAATCAGTGAAAGACAGGGTGGCCGAGCAGTACTTC
CDR3 protein: CASSQSVKDRVAEQYF

V gene: TRBV11-1
D gene: -
CDR3 length: 14
J gene: TRBJ1-5
clone size: -
CDR3 DNA: TGTGCCAGCAGCTTAGACGGTAGCAATCAGCCCCAGCATTTT
CDR3 protein: CASSLDGSNQPQHF

V gene: TRBV7-2
D gene: -
CDR3 length: 13
J gene: TRBJ1-2
clone size: once
CDR3 DNA: TGTGCCAGCAGCTTGAAGCAAAACTATGGCTACACCTTC
CDR3 protein: CASSLKQNYGYTF

V gene: TRBV11-2
D gene: TRBD2
CDR3 length: 15
J gene: TRBJ2-2
clone size: -
CDR3 DNA: TGTGCCAGCAGCCCAGGAGCTAGCGGCACCGGGGAGCTGTTTTTT
CDR3 protein: CASSPGASGTGELFF

V gene: TRBV19
D gene: -
CDR3 length: 16
J gene: TRBJ1-1
clone size: -
CDR3 DNA: TGTGCCAGTAGTATCTCAGGGGCAGTCACGGGTACTGAAGCTTTCTTT
CDR3 protein: CASSISGAVTGTEAFF

V gene: TRBV25-1
D gene: -
CDR3 length: 12
J gene: TRBJ1-5
clone size: -
CDR3 DNA: TGTGCCAGCAGTGTTGGGACTGGGCCCCAGCATTTT
CDR3 protein: CASSVGTGPQHF

V gene: TRBV6-5
D gene: -
CDR3 length: 11
J gene: TRBJ1-1
clone size: -
CDR3 DNA: TGTGCCAGCAGTTATCAACAGCAAGCTTTCTTT
CDR3 protein: CASSYQQQAFF

V gene: TRBV11-1
D gene: TRBD1
CDR3 length: 16
J gene: TRBJ1-5
clone size: few
CDR3 DNA: TGTGCCAGCAGCCTAGACAGGGCAGGGGGCAATCAGCCCCAGCATTTT
CDR3 protein: CASSLDRAGGNQPQHF

V gene: TRBV7-2
D gene: -
CDR3 length: 16
J gene: TRBJ1-3
clone size: -
CDR3 DNA: TGTGCCAGCAGCTTGGCGGACGCGGGGACTGGAAACACCATATATTTT
CDR3 protein: CASSLADAGTGNTIYF

V gene: TRBV2
D gene: -
CDR3 length: 13
J gene: TRBJ1-5
clone size: -
CDR3 DNA: TGTGCCAGCAGAGGGGAAAGCAATCAGCCCCAGCATTTT
CDR3 protein: CASRGESNQPQHF

V gene: TRBV29-1
D gene: -
CDR3 length: 15
J gene: TRBJ1-2
clone size: -
CDR3 DNA: TGCAGCGTCAACGGGGGGGACGCAACTAACTATGGCTACACCTTC
CDR3 protein: CSVNGGDATNYGYTF

V gene: TRBV6-1
D gene: TRBD1
CDR3 length: 15
J gene: TRBJ1-2
clone size: -
CDR3 DNA: TGTGCCAGCAGTGAAAGGACAGGGGGACCGTATGGCTACACCTTC
CDR3 protein: CASSERTGGPYGYTF

V gene: TRBV18
D gene: -
CDR3 length: 15
J gene: TRBJ2-7
clone size: -
CDR3 DNA: TGTGCCAGCTCACCACCAGGCAGGGGTCACTACGAGCAGTACTTC
CDR3 protein: CASSPPGRGHYEQYF

V gene: TRBV7-2
D gene: TRBD2
CDR3 length: 14
J gene: TRBJ2-5
clone size: -
CDR3 DNA: TGTGCCACCCGACTAGCGGGGGGGGCAGGGACCCAGTACTTC
CDR3 protein: CATRLAGGAGTQYF

V gene: TRBV10-2
D gene: -
CDR3 length: 15
J gene: TRBJ2-5
clone size: -
CDR3 DNA: TGCGCCAGCAGTGAGTCAGCGCAGGGGTTCCAGACCCAGTACTTC
CDR3 protein: CASSESAQGFQTQYF

V gene: TRBV19
D gene: -
CDR3 length: 15
J gene: TRBJ2-3
clone size: once
CDR3 DNA: TGTGCCAGTAGCCTCCTACAGGGAAGCACAGATACGCAGTATTTT
CDR3 protein: CASSLLQGSTDTQYF

V gene: TRBV7-2
D gene: TRBD2
CDR3 length: 13
J gene: TRBJ2-7
clone size: -
CDR3 DNA: TGTGCCAGCAGCCCCCGGGACTACTACGAGCAGTACTTC
CDR3 protein: CASSPRDYYEQYF

V gene: TRBV5-8
D gene: TRBD1
CDR3 length: 13
J gene: TRBJ1-6
clone size: -
CDR3 DNA: TGTGCCAGCAGCTCAAGGACAGGTATTAGTTTCCACTTT
CDR3 protein: CASSSRTGISFHF

V gene: TRBV7-2
D gene: -
CDR3 length: 13
J gene: TRBJ2-7
clone size: once
CDR3 DNA: TGTGCCAGCAGTGCCCGAGGCTCCTACGAGCAGTACTTC
CDR3 protein: CASSARGSYEQYF

V gene: TRBV2
D gene: -
CDR3 length: 13
J gene: TRBJ1-1
clone size: -
CDR3 DNA: TGTGCCAGCAGTGGGACACTAAACACTGAAGCTTTCTTT
CDR3 protein: CASSGTLNTEAFF

V gene: TRBV19
D gene: TRBD1
CDR3 length: 15
J gene: TRBJ2-2
clone size: -
CDR3 DNA: TGTGCCAGTAGTGGACAGGGTTGGGGCACCGGGGAGCTGTTTTTT
CDR3 protein: CASSGQGWGTGELFF

V gene: TRBV7-2
D gene: -
CDR3 length: 13
J gene: TRBJ2-7
clone size: -
CDR3 DNA: TGTGCCAGCAGCTTAGGTGTCGCCTACGAGCAGTACTTC
CDR3 protein: CASSLGVAYEQYF

V gene: TRBV5-1
D gene: TRBD1
CDR3 length: 13
J gene: TRBJ2-7
clone size: -
CDR3 DNA: TGCGCCAGCAGCCGGGACAGGGCCTACGAGCAGTACTTC
CDR3 protein: CASSRDRAYEQYF

V gene: TRBV5-6
D gene: -
CDR3 length: 16
J gene: TRBJ2-3
clone size: -
CDR3 DNA: TGTGCCAGCAGCTTACCGGGAGACCGCCCCACAGATACGCAGTATTTT
CDR3 protein: CASSLPGDRPTDTQYF

V gene: TRBV7-6
D gene: -
CDR3 length: 15
J gene: TRBJ1-1
clone size: -
CDR3 DNA: TGTGCCAGCAGCTTAGGGGGGGGCAGCTACACTGAAGCTTTCTTT
CDR3 protein: CASSLGGGSYTEAFF

V gene: TRBV4-1
D gene: -
CDR3 length: 14
J gene: TRBJ1-5
clone size: few
CDR3 DNA: TGCGCCAGCAGTTTAGCGGAGGGAAATCAGCCCCAGCATTTT
CDR3 protein: CASSLAEGNQPQHF

V gene: TRBV6-6
D gene: -
CDR3 length: 11
J gene: TRBJ2-7
clone size: -
CDR3 DNA: TGTGCCAGCAGACAGGGCCACGAGCAGTACTTC
CDR3 protein: CASRQGHEQYF

V gene: TRBV6-5
D gene: TRBD1
CDR3 length: 16
J gene: TRBJ2-3
clone size: -
CDR3 DNA: TGTGCCAGCAGTTACGGGACAGGACCTAGCACAGATACGCAGTATTTT
CDR3 protein: CASSYGTGPSTDTQYF

V gene: TRBV7-2
D gene: TRBD1
CDR3 length: 16
J gene: TRBJ1-6
clone size: few
CDR3 DNA: TGTGCCAGCAGCGCAGACAGGGGAACCTATAATTCACCCCTCCACTTT
CDR3 protein: CASSADRGTYNSPLHF

V gene: TRBV7-2
D gene: -
CDR3 length: 16
J gene: TRBJ1-1
clone size: -
CDR3 DNA: TGTGCCAGCAGCCAACAGGACCGGCCTTTGAACACTGAAGCTTTCTTT
CDR3 protein: CASSQQDRPLNTEAFF

V gene: TRBV9
D gene: -
CDR3 length: 14
J gene: TRBJ2-5
clone size: -
CDR3 DNA: TGTGCCAGCAGCCCAAGACTAGGCAGTGAGACCCAGTACTTC
CDR3 protein: CASSPRLGSETQYF

V gene: TRBV15
D gene: -
CDR3 length: 13
J gene: TRBJ1-5
clone size: many
CDR3 DNA: TGTGCCACCAGCACCCTTAGCAATCAGCCCCAGCATTTT
CDR3 protein: CATSTLSNQPQHF

V gene: TRBV15
D gene: -
CDR3 length: 15
J gene: TRBJ2-2
clone size: -
CDR3 DNA: TGTGCCACCAGCAGAGATCCCCGGGGCACCGGGGAGCTGTTTTTT
CDR3 protein: CATSRDPRGTGELFF

V gene: TRBV5-1
D gene: TRBD1
CDR3 length: 16
J gene: TRBJ2-6
clone size: -
CDR3 DNA: TGCGCCAGCGGGGACAGGGAGGTCTTTGGGGCCAACGTCCTGACTTTC
CDR3 protein: CASGDREVFGANVLTF

V gene: TRBV14
D gene: TRBD2
CDR3 length: 17
J gene: TRBJ2-1
clone size: -
CDR3 DNA: TGTGCCAGCAGCCCCATATTGCGAGCTAGCGGGAACAATGAGCAGTTCTTC
CDR3 protein: CASSPILRASGNNEQFF

V gene: TRBV7-9
D gene: -
CDR3 length: 12
J gene: TRBJ1-1
clone size: -
CDR3 DNA: TGTGCCAGCAGCGCGGGACTTGACAGAGCTTTCTTT
CDR3 protein: CASSAGLDRAFF

V gene: TRBV2
D gene: -
CDR3 length: 14
J gene: TRBJ1-2
clone size: -
CDR3 DNA: TGTGCCAGCAGTGACCTCGGAGACAACTATGGCTACACCTTC
CDR3 protein: CASSDLGDNYGYTF

V gene: TRBV4-1
D gene: TRBD1
CDR3 length: 14
J gene: TRBJ2-3
clone size: -
CDR3 DNA: TGCGCCAGCAGCCAGACAGGGAACACAGATACGCAGTATTTT
CDR3 protein: CASSQTGNTDTQYF

V gene: TRBV5-1
D gene: TRBD2
CDR3 length: 15
J gene: TRBJ2-1
clone size: -
CDR3 DNA: TGCGCCAGCAGCATACTAGCGGGGTTATACAATGAGCAGTTCTTC
CDR3 protein: CASSILAGLYNEQFF

V gene: TRBV7-9
D gene: TRBD2
CDR3 length: 13
J gene: TRBJ2-3
clone size: -
CDR3 DNA: TGTGCCAGCAGCCTGACCGGGACTAGCGTGCAGTATTTT
CDR3 protein: CASSLTGTSVQYF